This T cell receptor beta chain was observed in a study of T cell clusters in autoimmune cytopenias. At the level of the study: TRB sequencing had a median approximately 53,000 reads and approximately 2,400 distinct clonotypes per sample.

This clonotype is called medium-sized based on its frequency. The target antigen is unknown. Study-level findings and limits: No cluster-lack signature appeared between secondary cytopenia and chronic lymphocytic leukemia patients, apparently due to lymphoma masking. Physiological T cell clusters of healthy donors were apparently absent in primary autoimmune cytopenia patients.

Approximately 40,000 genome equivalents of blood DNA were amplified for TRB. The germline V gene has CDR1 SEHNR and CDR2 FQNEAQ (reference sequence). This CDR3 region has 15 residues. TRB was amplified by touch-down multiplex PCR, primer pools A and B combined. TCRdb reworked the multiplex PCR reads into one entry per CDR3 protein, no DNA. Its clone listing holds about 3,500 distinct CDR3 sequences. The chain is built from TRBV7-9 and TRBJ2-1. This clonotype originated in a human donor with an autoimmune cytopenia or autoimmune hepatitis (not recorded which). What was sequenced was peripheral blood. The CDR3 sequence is CASSLVETVHNEQFF.